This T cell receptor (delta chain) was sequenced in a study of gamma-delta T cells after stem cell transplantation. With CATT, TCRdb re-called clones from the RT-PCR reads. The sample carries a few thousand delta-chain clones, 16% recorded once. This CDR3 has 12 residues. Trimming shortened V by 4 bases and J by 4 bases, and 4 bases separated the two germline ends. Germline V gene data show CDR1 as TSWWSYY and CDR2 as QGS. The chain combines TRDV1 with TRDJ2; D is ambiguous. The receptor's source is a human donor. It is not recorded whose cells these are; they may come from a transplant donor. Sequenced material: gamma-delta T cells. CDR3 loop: CALGGQTAQLFF. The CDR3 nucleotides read TGTGCTCTTGGGGGACAGACAGCACAACTCTTCTTT.